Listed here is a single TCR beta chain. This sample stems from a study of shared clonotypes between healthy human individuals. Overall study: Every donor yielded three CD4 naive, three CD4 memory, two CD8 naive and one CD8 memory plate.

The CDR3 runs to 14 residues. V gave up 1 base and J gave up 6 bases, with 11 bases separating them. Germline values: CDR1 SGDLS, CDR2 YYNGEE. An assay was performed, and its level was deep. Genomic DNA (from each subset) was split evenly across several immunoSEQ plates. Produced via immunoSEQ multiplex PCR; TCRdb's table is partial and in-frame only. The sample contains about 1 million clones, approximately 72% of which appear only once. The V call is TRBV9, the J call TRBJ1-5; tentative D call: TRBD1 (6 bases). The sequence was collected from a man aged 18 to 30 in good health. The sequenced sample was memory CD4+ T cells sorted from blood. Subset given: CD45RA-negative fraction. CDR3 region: CASSVQGSGQPQHF. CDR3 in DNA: TGTGCCAGCAGCGTACAGGGGTCGGGTCAGCCCCAGCATTTT.